This is a list of T cell receptor beta chains from one sample in a study of T cells in localized non-small cell lung cancer. Clones were read by immunoSEQ multiplex PCR, and TCRdb kept only the in-frame ones, dropping some. The table includes just under 20,000 clones, approximately 80% detected once. This material consisted of peripheral blood, taken before any cancer treatment. The receptors originated from a man aged 40-75 years with stage I lung adenocarcinoma. Both conserved end residues are part of each CDR3. The order of the fields is clone size, J gene, V gene, D gene, CDR3 protein, CDR3 DNA. D genes are given only for firm matches. For some rows the clone size is stated as once, few or many, or as a class when expanded; others skip it.

size: NA; J: TRBJ2-1; V: TRBV10-1; D: NA; CDR3: CASSDLWNEQFF; DNA: TGCGCCAGCAGTGATTTGTGGAATGAGCAGTTCTTC
size: NA; J: TRBJ1-2; V: TRBV14; D: NA; CDR3: CASSQERGYGYTF; DNA: TGTGCCAGCAGCCAAGAAAGGGGCTATGGCTACACCTTC
size: NA; J: TRBJ1-5; V: TRBV6-5; D: TRBD1; CDR3: CASSSGQGNQPQHF; DNA: TGTGCCAGCAGTTCGGGACAGGGAAATCAGCCCCAGCATTTT
size: NA; J: TRBJ1-1; V: TRBV11-2; D: NA; CDR3: CASSLTLIGGGTEAFF; DNA: TGTGCCAGCAGCTTAACCCTGATCGGTGGGGGCACTGAAGCTTTCTTT
size: NA; J: TRBJ2-1; V: TRBV7-8; D: NA; CDR3: CASSLRSSSYNEQFF; DNA: TGTGCCAGCAGCCTCCGGTCTAGCTCCTACAATGAGCAGTTCTTC
size: NA; J: TRBJ2-5; V: TRBV30; D: NA; CDR3: CAWSRNIQETQYF; DNA: TGTGCCTGGAGTCGGAACATTCAAGAGACCCAGTACTTC
size: few; J: TRBJ1-2; V: TRBV5-4; D: NA; CDR3: CASSSAGDPDYGYTF; DNA: TGTGCCAGCAGCTCTGCAGGGGATCCGGACTATGGCTACACCTTC
size: NA; J: TRBJ2-1; V: TRBV28; D: TRBD2; CDR3: CASRGLAEWVYNEQFF; DNA: TGTGCCAGCAGAGGACTAGCCGAATGGGTCTACAATGAGCAGTTCTTC
size: once; J: TRBJ2-5; V: TRBV28; D: NA; CDR3: CASSSPGTSAETQYF; DNA: TGTGCCAGCAGTTCCCCAGGGACTTCGGCGGAGACCCAGTACTTC
size: NA; J: TRBJ2-7; V: TRBV5-6; D: TRBD2; CDR3: CASSGGLWRGARRGEQYF; DNA: TGTGCCAGCAGCGGGGGACTTTGGCGGGGGGCCCGCCGCGGCGAGCAGTACTTC
size: NA; J: TRBJ1-4; V: TRBV7-6; D: NA; CDR3: CASSSSPPDSQEFGKLFF; DNA: TGTGCCAGCAGCTCCTCTCCCCCGGACAGTCAAGAGTTTGGAAAACTGTTTTTT
size: few; J: TRBJ1-2; V: TRBV28; D: NA; CDR3: CASSRPPLYGYTF; DNA: TGTGCCAGCAGTCGGCCGCCGCTCTATGGCTACACCTTC
size: NA; J: TRBJ1-3; V: TRBV10-2; D: NA; CDR3: CASSDSTAPGNTIYF; DNA: TGCGCCAGCAGTGATTCGACGGCGCCTGGAAACACCATATATTTT